A selection of T cell receptor beta chains follows, all from one sample in a study of tumor-infiltrating lymphocytes in primary liver carcinoma. TCRdb processed the multiplex PCR reads anew with MiXCR; each CDR3 protein has one entry. Among about 350,000 distinct CDR3 sequences listed, 65% were seen once. Sequenced input: peripheral blood. These receptors originate from a man aged 35 to 55 with primary liver carcinoma and hepatitis B virus infection. Each CDR3 is given with its conserved first and last residue. A D gene is named only where the DNA matches it firmly. The size of a clone is reported for some rows only, either as once, few or many, or as a class for expanded clones.

abundance	d_gene	j_gene	v_gene	len	CDR3aa	CDR3nt
-	TRBD2	TRBJ2-5	TRBV7-9	15	CASSPLAGVTETQYF	TGTGCCAGCAGCCCGCTAGCGGGAGTGACAGAGACCCAGTACTTC
few	-	TRBJ1-5	TRBV28	14	CASNRVLSNQPQHF	TGTGCCAGCAACCGAGTCCTTAGCAATCAGCCCCAGCATTTT
-	-	TRBJ2-3	TRBV11-2	14	CVSSPDPFAGTQYF	TGTGTAAGCAGCCCGGACCCTTTTGCCGGGACGCAGTATTTT
-	-	TRBJ1-5	TRBV6-6	14	CASGHGQSNQPQHF	TGTGCCAGCGGTCACGGGCAGAGCAATCAGCCCCAGCATTTT
many	TRBD1	TRBJ2-1	TRBV5-4	15	CASSRAGTDYNEQFF	TGTGCCAGCAGCCGGGCAGGGACAGACTACAATGAGCAGTTCTTC
many	TRBD2	TRBJ2-7	TRBV11-1	15	CASSLSSGQSYEQYF	TGTGCCAGCAGCTTATCTAGCGGGCAGTCCTACGAGCAGTACTTC
many	-	TRBJ2-1	TRBV14	13	CASSLGGPDEQFF	TGTGCCAGCAGCCTCGGAGGGCCTGATGAGCAGTTCTTC
many	TRBD2	TRBJ2-1	TRBV4-2	18	CASSQVASTSGRVYEQFF	TGTGCCAGCAGCCAAGTCGCTTCGACTAGCGGGAGGGTGTATGAGCAGTTCTTC
-	TRBD1	TRBJ1-1	TRBV28	14	CASSVDRGNTEAFF	TGTGCCAGCAGTGTCGACAGGGGGAACACTGAAGCTTTCTTT
-	-	TRBJ2-1	TRBV30	13	CAWSAIQYNEQFF	TGTGCCTGGAGCGCCATCCAGTACAATGAGCAGTTCTTC
-	-	TRBJ1-1	TRBV5-1	17	CASSVDPRVGRATEAFF	TGCGCCAGCAGCGTGGACCCGAGGGTGGGTAGGGCCACTGAAGCTTTCTTT
few	-	TRBJ2-7	TRBV5-4	15	CASSLGGTISYEQYF	TGTGCCAGCAGCTTGGGCGGGACAATCTCCTACGAGCAGTACTTC
-	-	TRBJ1-4	TRBV4-3	16	CASSQLPLQFNEKLFF	TGCGCCAGCAGCCAACTCCCCCTCCAGTTTAATGAAAAACTGTTTTTT
-	-	TRBJ1-2	TRBV12-3/TRBV12-4	13	CAITVGVGYGYTF	TGTGCCATCACCGTAGGGGTCGGCTATGGCTACACCTTC
-	-	TRBJ2-2	TRBV6-5	16	CASSPYGGVNTGELFF	TGTGCCAGCAGCCCGTACGGGGGCGTCAACACCGGGGAGCTGTTTTTT
many	-	TRBJ2-7	TRBV29-1	10	CSVEGGEQYF	TGCAGCGTTGAGGGGGGTGAGCAGTACTTC
-	-	TRBJ2-5	TRBV11-2	13	CASSLVRAPDQYF	TGTGCCAGCAGCTTAGTGCGAGCTCCCGACCAGTACTTC
-	-	TRBJ1-2	TRBV10-3	15	CAITPGQGVNYGYTF	TGTGCCATCACCCCCGGCCAGGGAGTAAACTATGGCTACACCTTC